The 6 T cell receptor beta chains below were found in one sample sequenced in a study of CD8 T cells in ankylosing spondylitis. Points from the study as a whole: Seemingly characteristic of ankylosing spondylitis blood was a TCR beta motif consisting of about 8 highly homologous variants.

These receptors' antigens are unknown. One entry per CDR3 protein, called by TCRdb with MiXCR from the 5' RACE reads. The sample includes approximately 300,000 distinct CDR3 sequences, 8% of them seen just once. Material for sequencing was blood, either unsorted or a sorted T cell fraction (not recorded which). The receptors come from a male donor with ankylosing spondylitis.

This clonotype appeared a few times. The rearrangement joins TRBV20-1 to TRBJ2-7, with D possibly matching TRBD2 (6 bases). Trimming pared 1 base from V and 2 bases from J, leaving 12 bases between. Germline V CDR1 and CDR2: DFQATT, SNEGSKA (reference sequence). This CDR3 has 14 amino acids. The CDR3 nucleotides read TGCAGTGCTAGAGGGCGGAGGGACGCCTACGAGCAGTACTTC. It is translated as CSARGRRDAYEQYF.

This chain connects TRBV2 to TRBJ1-1; D gene unclear. V dropped 7 bases and J dropped 2 bases, with 17 bases sitting between them. This CDR3 has 15 amino acids. Per germline, CDR1 SNHLY and CDR2 FYNNEI. The CDR3 loop reads CASTHDRRVNTEAFF. In nucleotides, the CDR3 is TGTGCCAGCACCCACGACCGGAGGGTTAACACTGAAGCTTTCTTT. Together with reference TRBV2 and TRBJ1-1, the CDR3 gives the full variable domain: EPEVTQTPSHQVTQMGQEVILRCVPISNHLYFYWYRQILGQKVEFLVSFYNNEISEKSEIFDDQFSVERPDGSNFTLKIRSTKLEDSAMYFCASTHDRRVNTEAFFGQGTRLTVV.

This sequence joins TRBV13 and TRBJ2-1; weak D call: TRBD1 (5 bases). Trimming took off 2 bases at V and 6 bases at J, with 23 bases between the two ends. Germline V CDR1 and CDR2: PRHDT, FYEKMQ (reference sequence). There are 18 residues in the CDR3. The CDR3 DNA reads as TGTGCCAGCAGCTTACGCATAGGTGGGCAGGGTCGTAGCAATGAGCAGTTCTTC. Amino acids: CASSLRIGGQGRSNEQFF.

This clonotype has a handful of counts. This rearrangement joins TRBV29-1 to TRBJ1-5; D is ambiguous. Trimming stripped 4 bases from V and 6 bases from J, with 16 bases between. Germline-derived CDR1 and CDR2 are SQVTM and ANQGSEA. The CDR3 contains 14 residues. CDR3 sequence (DNA): TGCAGCGTTGGGGTATCGGGCTCTGCTCAGCCCCAGCATTTT. Translated, it gives CSVGVSGSAQPQHF.

The V gene is TRBV7-3, the J gene TRBJ2-5; D is possibly TRBD2 (7 bases). Germline V gives CDR1 SGHTA, CDR2 FQGTGA. The length of the CDR3 is 15 residues. Trimming cost V 1 base and J 5 bases, with 14 bases left between them. The CDR3 DNA reads TGTGCCAGCAGCTTAAGAGGGGGGGGCTGGGAGACCCAGTACTTC. It yields the protein CASSLRGGGWETQYF.

The rearrangement links TRBV20-1 to TRBJ2-5; D might be TRBD2 (6 bases). Germline V CDR1 and CDR2: DFQATT, SNEGSKA (reference sequence). The CDR3 covers 11 residues. V lost 5 bases and J 5 bases, leaving 9 bases between the germline ends. CDR3 in amino acids: CSAAGRETQYF. CDR3 DNA sequence: TGCAGTGCTGCGGGAAGGGAGACCCAGTACTTC.